The 18 T cell receptor beta chains reported below all come from one sample, sequenced in a study of cytomegalovirus exposure and HLA in healthy donors. TCRdb's copy holds only in-frame clones and misses some; the assay was immunoSEQ multiplex PCR. The table records over 150,000 clones, 85% of them present only once. Sequencing was done on a sample of PBMCs. These receptor sequences come from a man younger than 35 in good health and CMV-seropositive.

The CDR3 region has the DNA TGTGCCAGCAGCGTAGGGGTCAGGGAAGGAAACACCATATATTTT. Its protein is CASSVGVREGNTIYF. The rearrangement links TRBV9 to TRBJ1-3, with a tentative D call TRBD1 (5 bases). The CDR3 consists of 15 residues. Trimming left V 0 bases short and J 4 bases short, with 11 bases between. The V gene's germline CDR1 is SGDLS and CDR2 YYNGEE. The complete variable domain, with remaining parts taken from reference TRBV9 and TRBJ1-3, reads DSGVTQTPKHLITATGQRVTLRCSPRSGDLSVYWYQQSLDQGLQFLIQYYNGEERAKGNILERFSAQQFPDLHSELNLSSLELGDSALYFCASSVGVREGNTIYFGEGSWLTVV.

The chain links TRBV5-6 to TRBJ2-3; D is possibly TRBD2 (5 bases). In germline, CDR1 is SGHDT, CDR2 YYEEEE. Trimming stripped 2 bases from V and 4 bases from J, with 8 bases between. The length of the CDR3 is 13 residues. In DNA form, the CDR3 reads TGTGCCAGCAGCTTTGCGGGTTCAGATACGCAGTATTTT. Encoded protein: CASSFAGSDTQYF.

The chain couples TRBV5-1 to TRBJ1-1, with D possibly matching TRBD1 (6 bases). Germline CDR1 is SGHRS and CDR2 is YFSETQ. The CDR3 is 15 residues long. Trimming left V 3 bases short and J 3 bases short, with 15 bases between. This chain's CDR3 is CASSWQQGPDTEAFF. In DNA form, the CDR3 reads TGCGCCAGCAGCTGGCAACAGGGACCGGACACTGAAGCTTTCTTT.

The rearrangement joins TRBV6-5 to TRBJ2-5; tentatively, D is TRBD2 (5 bases). The CDR3 runs 15 residues. The ends were cut back, 5 bases at V and 5 bases at J, with 18 bases in the middle. From germline, CDR1 is MNHEY and CDR2 SVGAGI. The CDR3 sequence: CASSLKRPGGETQYF. The DNA of the CDR3 is TGTGCCAGCAGTCTTAAGCGGCCCGGTGGGGAGACCCAGTACTTC.

The gene calls are TRBV27 and TRBJ1-1; TRBD1 agrees at 8 bases. There are 13 residues in the CDR3. The V gene end was trimmed by 6 bases and the J gene end by 5 bases; junction bases not matched to a gene: 5. Germline loops: CDR1 MNHEY, CDR2 SMNVEV (reference sequence). The CDR3 region is CASRDTGGTEAFF. The CDR3 DNA is TGTGCCAGCAGGGACACAGGGGGAACTGAAGCTTTCTTT.

The chain links TRBV6-5 to TRBJ1-2, with TRBD1 matching over 7 bases. The CDR3 spans 14 residues. V was pared by 7 bases and J by 0 bases, with 5 bases of the junction left unmatched. The V gene's germline CDR1 is MNHEY and CDR2 SVGAGI. CDR3 region: CASTDQGANYGYTF. Written as DNA, the CDR3 is TGTGCCAGCACCGACCAGGGGGCTAACTATGGCTACACCTTC.

This chain links TRBV28 with TRBJ2-5; 7 bases line up with TRBD2. This CDR3 region has 15 residues. V shed 3 bases and J 5 bases; nucleotides not matched to a gene: 9. Germline V CDR1 and CDR2: MDHEN, SYDVKM. CDR3 sequence (DNA): TGTGCCAGCAGTTTTTTGGGGGAGGGCCTGGAGACCCAGTACTTC. Translating gives CASSFLGEGLETQYF. The whole variable domain, remainder taken from reference TRBV28 and TRBJ2-5, is DVKVTQSSRYLVKRTGEKVFLECVQDMDHENMFWYRQDPGLGLRLIYFSYDVKMKEKGDIPEGYSVSREKKERFSLILESASTNQTSMYLCASSFLGEGLETQYFGPGTRLLVL.

V usage is TRBV27 and J usage is TRBJ1-1; 9 nucleotides agree with TRBD1. This CDR3 region has 13 residues. V gave up 4 bases and J gave up 11 bases; unmatched junction bases: 8. Germline values: CDR1 MNHEY, CDR2 SMNVEV (reference sequence). The CDR3 nucleotides are TGTGCCAGCAGTTCACGGACAGGGGTGGGGGCTTTCTTT. Translating it yields CASSSRTGVGAFF.

The V gene is TRBV30, the J gene TRBJ2-7, with 11 nucleotides matching TRBD1. This CDR3 is built from 14 residues. Germline CDR1 is GTSNPN and CDR2 is SVGIG (reference sequence). V trimming: 0 bases; J trimming: 7 bases; junction bases outside the gene matches: 5. The CDR3 DNA reads as TGTGCCTGGAGTGTTGGACAGGGGGCCGGGGAGCAGTACTTC. Residues: CAWSVGQGAGEQYF. The entire variable domain, with the rest obtained from reference TRBV30 and TRBJ2-7, is as follows: SQTIHQWPATLVQPVGSPLSLECTVEGTSNPNLYWYRQAAGRGLQLLFYSVGIGQISSEVPQNLSASRPQDRQFILSSKKLLLSDSGFYLCAWSVGQGAGEQYFGPGTRLTVT.

The chain employs TRBV6-6 and TRBJ2-1; D is undetermined. Trimming took off 5 bases at V and 15 bases at J, with 17 bases between the two ends. The CDR3 is made up of 12 amino acids. Germline CDR1 is MNHNY and CDR2 is SVGAGI (reference sequence). CDR3 sequence (DNA): TGTGCCAGCAGTACCGACTGGCCTCTTCGGTTCTTC. This codes for CASSTDWPLRFF.

The V and J genes are TRBV6-6 and TRBJ1-2; TRBD1 is a possible D gene (5 bases). This CDR3 contains 16 residues. Trimming took off 5 bases at V and 3 bases at J, with 19 bases between the two ends. Germline V gives CDR1 MNHNY, CDR2 SVGAGI (reference sequence). The CDR3 nucleotides read TGTGCCAGCAGTGCCAGGGTCCCCACCGCTGACTATGGCTACACCTTC. Translating it yields CASSARVPTADYGYTF.

J is TRBJ2-7 and V is TRBV19, with a possible D match to TRBD1 (6 bases). Germline lookup yields CDR1 LNHDA and CDR2 SQIVND (reference sequence). The CDR3 has 14 amino acids. V was shortened by 3 bases and J by 0 bases, with 9 bases between the two germline ends. The CDR3 nucleotides are TGTGCCAGTAGTATCACAGGGAGCTCCTACGAGCAGTACTTC. This encodes CASSITGSSYEQYF.

J is TRBJ1-6 and V is TRBV9; unclear D gene. In germline, CDR1 is SGDLS, CDR2 YYNGEE. V dropped 0 bases and J dropped 12 bases, with 16 bases sitting between them. This CDR3 is 15 amino acids long. The CDR3 region is CASSVAEGSLEPLHF. In DNA, the CDR3 is TGTGCCAGCAGCGTAGCGGAGGGCAGTCTAGAACCCCTCCACTTT.

This chain uses TRBV9 with TRBJ1-2; 7 bases are shared with TRBD1. J gave up 6 bases and V 0 bases, and 5 bases lay outside the gene matches. In germline, CDR1 is SGDLS, CDR2 YYNGEE. The CDR3 is made up of 14 amino acids. The CDR3 loop reads CASSVGQGNDGYTF. The CDR3 coding sequence is TGTGCCAGCAGCGTAGGACAGGGCAACGATGGCTACACCTTC.

The rearrangement uses TRBV18 and TRBJ2-1; 9 positions match TRBD1. V lost 3 bases and J lost 6; bases outside the gene matches: 6. Germline assignment: CDR1 KGHSH and CDR2 LQKENI. The CDR3 spans 15 residues. The CDR3: CASSPAQGAPNEQFF. The CDR3 bases are TGTGCCAGCTCACCGGCACAGGGGGCGCCCAATGAGCAGTTCTTC.

The chain is built from TRBV6-4 and TRBJ2-3; perhaps TRBD1 as D (5 bases). The CDR3 is 16 residues long. From germline, CDR1 is MRHNA and CDR2 SNTAGT. Trimming removed 3 bases at V and 0 bases at J, with 13 bases between. CDR3 DNA: TGTGCCAGCAGTGAAACAACAGGATCTAGCACAGATACGCAGTATTTT. Encoded protein: CASSETTGSSTDTQYF.

The genes are TRBV27 and TRBJ1-1, with 7 bases lining up with TRBD1. V was clipped by 7 bases and J by 5 bases; unmatched bases: 22. The CDR3 loop spans 18 amino acids. Germline V lookup: CDR1 MNHEY, CDR2 SMNVEV (reference sequence). As DNA, the CDR3 is TGTGCCAGCACCACCACCGGGCGACAGGGCTCTGATTGGACTGAAGCTTTCTTT. Translation: CASTTTGRQGSDWTEAFF.

V usage is TRBV7-9 and J usage is TRBJ2-7, with D unclear. Trimming took 3 bases from V and 7 from J, leaving 10 bases between them. This CDR3 has 12 amino acids. Germline CDR1 and CDR2: SEHNR and FQNEAQ (reference sequence). The CDR3 region is CASSFTQMEQYF. The DNA of the CDR3 is TGTGCCAGCAGCTTCACCCAGATGGAGCAGTACTTC.